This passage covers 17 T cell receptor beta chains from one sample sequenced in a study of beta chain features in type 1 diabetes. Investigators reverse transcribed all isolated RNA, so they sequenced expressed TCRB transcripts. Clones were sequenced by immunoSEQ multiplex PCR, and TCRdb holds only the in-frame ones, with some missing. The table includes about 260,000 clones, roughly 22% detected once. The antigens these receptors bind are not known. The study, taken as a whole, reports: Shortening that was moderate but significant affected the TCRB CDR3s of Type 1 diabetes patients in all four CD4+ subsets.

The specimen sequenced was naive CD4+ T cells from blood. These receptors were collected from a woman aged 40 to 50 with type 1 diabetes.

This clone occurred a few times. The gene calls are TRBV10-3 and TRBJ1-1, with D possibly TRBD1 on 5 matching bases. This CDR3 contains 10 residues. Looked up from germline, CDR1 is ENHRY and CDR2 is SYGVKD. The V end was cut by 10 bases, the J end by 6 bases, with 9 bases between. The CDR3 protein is CASGTSEAFF. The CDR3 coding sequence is TGTGCCAGTGGGACTTCTGAAGCTTTCTTT.

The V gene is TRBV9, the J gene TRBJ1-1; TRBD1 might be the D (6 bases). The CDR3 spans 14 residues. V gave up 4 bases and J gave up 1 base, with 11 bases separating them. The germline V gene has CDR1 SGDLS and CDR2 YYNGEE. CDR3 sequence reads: CASSPIGGNTEAFF. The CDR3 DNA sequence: TGTGCCAGCAGCCCGATAGGGGGGAACACTGAAGCTTTCTTT.

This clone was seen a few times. The CDR3 loop is CASTPSSAGADEQFF. As DNA, the CDR3 is TGTGCCAGCACCCCCTCTTCTGCGGGGGCCGATGAGCAGTTCTTC. J is TRBJ2-1 and V is TRBV9; TRBD2 might be the D (7 bases). The CDR3 totals 15 residues. Looked up from germline, CDR1 is SGDLS and CDR2 is YYNGEE. Deletions cut 6 bases from V and 8 bases from J, with 21 bases between.

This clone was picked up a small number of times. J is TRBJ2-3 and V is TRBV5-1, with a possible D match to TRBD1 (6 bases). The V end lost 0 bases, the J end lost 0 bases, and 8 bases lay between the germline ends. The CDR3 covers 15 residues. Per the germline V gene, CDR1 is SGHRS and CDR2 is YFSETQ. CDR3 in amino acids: CASSLDTGSTDTQYF. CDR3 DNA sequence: TGCGCCAGCAGCTTGGATACAGGGAGCACAGATACGCAGTATTTT.

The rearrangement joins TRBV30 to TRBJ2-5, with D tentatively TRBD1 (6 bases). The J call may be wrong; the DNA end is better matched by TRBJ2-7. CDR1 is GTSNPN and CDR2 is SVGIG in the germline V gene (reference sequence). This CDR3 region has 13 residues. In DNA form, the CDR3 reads TGTGCCTGGAGCCTACAGGGATACGGCGAGCAGTACTTC. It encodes CAWSLQGYGEQYF.

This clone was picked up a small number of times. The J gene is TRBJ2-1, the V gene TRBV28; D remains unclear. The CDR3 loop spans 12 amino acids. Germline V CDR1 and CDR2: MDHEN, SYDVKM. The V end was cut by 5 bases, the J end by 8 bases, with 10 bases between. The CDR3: CASSITIDEQFF. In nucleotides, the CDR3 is TGTGCCAGCAGTATAACAATCGATGAGCAGTTCTTC.

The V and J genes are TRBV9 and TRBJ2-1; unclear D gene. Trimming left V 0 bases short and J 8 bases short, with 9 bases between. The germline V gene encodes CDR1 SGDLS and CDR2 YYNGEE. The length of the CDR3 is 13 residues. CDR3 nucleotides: TGTGCCAGCAGCGTAGGGCGGTCCTATGAGCAGTTCTTC. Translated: CASSVGRSYEQFF. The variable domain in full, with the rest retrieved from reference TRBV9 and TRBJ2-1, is DSGVTQTPKHLITATGQRVTLRCSPRSGDLSVYWYQQSLDQGLQFLIQYYNGEERAKGNILERFSAQQFPDLHSELNLSSLELGDSALYFCASSVGRSYEQFFGPGTRLTVL.

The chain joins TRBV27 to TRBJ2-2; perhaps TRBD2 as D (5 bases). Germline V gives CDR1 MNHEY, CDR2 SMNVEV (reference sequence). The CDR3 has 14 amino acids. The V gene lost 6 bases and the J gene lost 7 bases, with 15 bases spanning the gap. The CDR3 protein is CASSGFGGGGELFF. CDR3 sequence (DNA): TGTGCCAGCAGCGGCTTCGGCGGAGGCGGGGAGCTGTTTTTT.

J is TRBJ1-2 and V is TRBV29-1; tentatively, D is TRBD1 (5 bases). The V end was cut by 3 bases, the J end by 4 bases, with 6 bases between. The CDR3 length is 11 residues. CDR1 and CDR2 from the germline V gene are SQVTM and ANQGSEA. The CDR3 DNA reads TGCAGCGTTGACAGGGCCTATGGCTACACCTTC. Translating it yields CSVDRAYGYTF.

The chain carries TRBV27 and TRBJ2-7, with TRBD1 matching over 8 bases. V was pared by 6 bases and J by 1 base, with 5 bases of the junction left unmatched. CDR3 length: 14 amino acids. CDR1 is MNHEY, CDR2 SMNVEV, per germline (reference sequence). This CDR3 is CASRKGDRSYEQYF. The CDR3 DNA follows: TGTGCCAGCAGAAAGGGGGACAGGTCCTACGAGCAGTACTTC.

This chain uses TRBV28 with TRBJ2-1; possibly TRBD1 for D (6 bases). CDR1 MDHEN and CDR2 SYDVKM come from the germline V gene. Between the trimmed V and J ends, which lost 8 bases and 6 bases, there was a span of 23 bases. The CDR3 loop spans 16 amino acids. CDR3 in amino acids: CASHPIGTHLSNEQFF. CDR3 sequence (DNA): TGTGCCAGCCACCCCATAGGGACACACCTCTCCAATGAGCAGTTCTTC.

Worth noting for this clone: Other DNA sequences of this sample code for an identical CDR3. In DNA, the CDR3 is TGTGCCAGCAGCCCCGGACAGGGCCACTATGGCTACACCTTC. Its protein is CASSPGQGHYGYTF. This chain joins TRBV7-2 and TRBJ1-2; TRBD1 aligns across 8 bases. Trimming removed 5 bases from V and 3 bases from J; junction bases left unmatched: 5. The CDR3 is made up of 14 amino acids. The germline gives CDR1 SGHTA, CDR2 FQGNSA.

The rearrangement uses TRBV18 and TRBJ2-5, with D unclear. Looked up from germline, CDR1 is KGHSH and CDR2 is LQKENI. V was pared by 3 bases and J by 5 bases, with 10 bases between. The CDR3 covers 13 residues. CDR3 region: CASSPGRVETQYF. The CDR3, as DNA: TGTGCCAGCTCACCTGGTCGGGTGGAGACCCAGTACTTC.

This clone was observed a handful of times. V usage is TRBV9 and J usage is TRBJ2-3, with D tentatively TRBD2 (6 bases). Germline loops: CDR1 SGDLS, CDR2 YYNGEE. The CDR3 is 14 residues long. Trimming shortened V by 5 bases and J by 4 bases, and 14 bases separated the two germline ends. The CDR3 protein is CASRSGELADTQYF. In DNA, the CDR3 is TGTGCCAGCAGATCGGGAGAATTGGCAGATACGCAGTATTTT.

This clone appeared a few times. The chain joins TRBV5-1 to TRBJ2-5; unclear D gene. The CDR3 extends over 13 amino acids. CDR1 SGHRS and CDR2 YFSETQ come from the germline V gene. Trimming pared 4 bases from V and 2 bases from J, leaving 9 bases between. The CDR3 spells CASSVDGQETQYF. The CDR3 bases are TGCGCCAGCAGCGTCGACGGGCAAGAGACCCAGTACTTC.

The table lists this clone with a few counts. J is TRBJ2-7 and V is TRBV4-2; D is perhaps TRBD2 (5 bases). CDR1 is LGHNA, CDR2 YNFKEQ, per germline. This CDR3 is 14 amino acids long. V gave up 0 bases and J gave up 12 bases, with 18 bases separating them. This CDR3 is CASSQEKDSRRRYF. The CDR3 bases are TGTGCCAGCAGCCAAGAGAAGGACTCTAGACGGCGGTACTTC.

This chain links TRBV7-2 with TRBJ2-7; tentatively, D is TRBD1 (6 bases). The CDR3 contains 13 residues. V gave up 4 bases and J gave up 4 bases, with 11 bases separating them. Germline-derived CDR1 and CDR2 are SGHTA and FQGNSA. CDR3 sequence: CASSSQGMYEQYF. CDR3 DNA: TGTGCCAGCAGCTCACAGGGAATGTACGAGCAGTACTTC.